The 18 T cell receptor beta chains below all came from one sample that was sequenced in a study of blood T cells in healthy people across ages. A sample-barcoded 5' primer and a J-beta primer mix were used in a second PCR of roughly 6 to 11 cycles. TCRdb reanalysed the 5' RACE reads using MiXCR and keeps one entry per CDR3 protein. The table lists fewer than 800,000 distinct CDR3 sequences, around 21% of them singletons. The sequencing input was blood. Source of these receptors: a man between 65 and 85 years old in good health.

This rearrangement joins TRBV7-2 to TRBJ2-7; 10 nucleotides agree with TRBD1. Trimming cost V 1 base and J 4 bases; bases outside gene matches: 10. This CDR3 contains 17 residues. CDR1 SGHTA and CDR2 FQGNSA come from the germline V gene. CDR3 protein: CASSLGARQGALYEQYF. CDR3 nucleotides: TGTGCCAGCAGCTTAGGAGCCAGACAGGGGGCATTATACGAGCAGTACTTC. The full variable domain, rest sourced from reference TRBV7-2 and TRBJ2-7, is GAGVSQSPSNKVTEKGKDVELRCDPISGHTALYWYRQSLGQGLEFLIYFQGNSAPDKSGLPSDRFSAERTGGSVSTLTIQRTQQEDSAVYLCASSLGARQGALYEQYFGPGTRLTVT.

The chain carries TRBV12-5 and TRBJ2-3; D uncertain. Germline CDR1 and CDR2: LGHNT and FRNRAP. Trimming removed 4 bases at V and 11 bases at J, with 13 bases between. The CDR3 runs 12 residues. CDR3 amino acids: CASGSLTERQYF. The CDR3 region has the DNA TGTGCTAGTGGTTCTCTGACCGAACGGCAGTATTTT.

This clonotype showed up many times. The chain couples TRBV14 to TRBJ2-4; weak D call: TRBD1 (6 bases). The CDR3 length is 13 residues. V was pared by 1 base and J by 8 bases, with 9 bases between. In germline, CDR1 is SGHDN, CDR2 FVKESK. The CDR3 DNA reads TGTGCCAGCAGCCAAGTTGGGGGCGACATTCAGTACTTC. This encodes CASSQVGGDIQYF.

As to this clonotype: Its ends do not fully match the called genes, so a read error is possible. The chain joins TRBV11-2 to TRBJ2-1; possibly TRBD2 for D (6 bases). In germline, CDR1 is SGHAT, CDR2 FQNNGV. The length of the CDR3 is 15 residues. CDR3 protein: CTSSLVAAEYNEQFF. CDR3 coding DNA: TGTACCAGCAGCTTAGTAGCGGCCGAGTACAATGAGCAGTTCTTC.

This clonotype was observed a handful of times. The V and J genes are TRBV20-1 and TRBJ2-5, with D perhaps assigned TRBD1 or TRBD2 (5 bases each). The CDR3 is 14 residues long. Trimming removed 3 bases at V and 11 bases at J, with 22 bases between. Looked up from germline, CDR1 is DFQATT and CDR2 is SNEGSKA (reference sequence). The chain's CDR3 is CSASTGTATLEQYF. CDR3 DNA: TGCAGTGCTAGCACGGGGACGGCCACGCTAGAGCAGTACTTC.

The gene calls are TRBV5-5 and TRBJ2-3; TRBD2 is a possible D gene (5 bases). Germline V gene sequence: CDR1 SGHKS, CDR2 YYEKEE (reference sequence). The V gene lost 4 bases and the J gene lost 1 base, with 19 bases spanning the gap. The length of the CDR3 is 17 residues. CDR3 coding DNA: TGTGCCAGCAGCACCCCGGGGTCCGGTATACGCACAGATACGCAGTATTTT. Translation gives CASSTPGSGIRTDTQYF.

This clonotype has a handful of counts. The chain recombines TRBV5-1 with TRBJ2-2; 7 positions match TRBD1. The V segment lost 2 bases and the J segment 0 bases; nucleotides outside the gene matches: 4. The CDR3 contains 16 residues. CDR1 is SGHRS and CDR2 is YFSETQ in the germline V gene. CDR3 sequence reads: CASSFPTGSNTGELFF. CDR3 bases: TGCGCCAGCAGCTTCCCGACAGGGTCGAACACCGGGGAGCTGTTTTTT. Based on the CDR3 plus reference TRBV5-1 and TRBJ2-2, the full variable domain is KAGVTQTPRYLIKTRGQQVTLSCSPISGHRSVSWYQQTPGQGLQFLFEYFSETQRNKGNFPGRFSGRQFSNSRSEMNVSTLELGDSALYLCASSFPTGSNTGELFFGEGSRLTVL.

The rearrangement joins TRBV7-3 to TRBJ2-5; D may match TRBD1 or TRBD2 (5 bases each). The J call may not be correct, given that the DNA end is closer to TRBJ2-7. The CDR3 covers 15 residues. The germline gives CDR1 SGHTA, CDR2 FQGTGA. CDR3 in amino acids: CASSLFGDGMYEQYF. The DNA of the CDR3 is TGTGCCAGCAGCTTATTCGGGGACGGGATGTACGAGCAGTACTTC.

This clonotype was counted only a few times. The V and J genes are TRBV12-3 or TRBV12-4 and TRBJ2-7; D is possibly TRBD1 (6 bases). Trimming shortened V by 6 bases and J by 5 bases, and 14 bases separated the two germline ends. This CDR3 has 13 residues. The CDR3 region is CASSQQGFDEQYF. The CDR3 nucleotides are TGTGCCAGCAGCCAACAGGGATTCGACGAGCAGTACTTC.

The table lists this clonotype with a few counts. The chain joins TRBV6-5 to TRBJ2-7; no clear D. The CDR3 runs to 15 residues. Germline assignment: CDR1 MNHEY and CDR2 SVGAGI. V was clipped by 0 bases and J by 4 bases, with 13 bases between them. DNA of the CDR3: TGTGCCAGCAGTTACTCGTACCCACCGGATTACGAGCAGTACTTC. Its protein is CASSYSYPPDYEQYF.

A few counts support this clonotype. In DNA form, the CDR3 reads TGTGCCAGCAGCCTACGGACAGGGGGTAGTGAGCAGTTCTTC. Translated: CASSLRTGGSEQFF. J is TRBJ2-7 and V is TRBV13; 10 bases agree with TRBD1. The better agreement between TRBJ2-1 and the DNA end casts doubt on the J call. This CDR3 has 14 residues. Germline values: CDR1 PRHDT, CDR2 FYEKMQ (reference sequence).

This clonotype was seen a few times. The rearrangement joins TRBV7-9 to TRBJ2-5; 7 bases are a match to TRBD2. The V gene end was trimmed by 4 bases and the J gene end by 3 bases; junction bases not matched to a gene: 5. CDR3 length: 14 amino acids. The germline V gene encodes CDR1 SEHNR and CDR2 FQNEAQ (reference sequence). The CDR3 DNA reads as TGTGCCAGCAGCTCAGCGGGGATCAAAGAGACCCAGTACTTC. Its translation is CASSSAGIKETQYF. Drawing the rest from reference TRBV7-9 and TRBJ2-5, the complete variable domain is DTGVSQNPRHKITKRGQNVTFRCDPISEHNRLYWYRQTLGQGPEFLTYFQNEAQLEKSRLLSDRFSAERPKGSFSTLEIQRTEQGDSAMYLCASSSAGIKETQYFGPGTRLLVL.

This clonotype was recorded a few times. The chain joins TRBV20-1 to TRBJ2-2, with 8 bases aligning to TRBD1. This CDR3 is 13 amino acids long. Germline V gene data show CDR1 as DFQATT and CDR2 as SNEGSKA (reference sequence). V dropped 6 bases and J dropped 4; count of bases not matched to a gene: 4. CDR3 coding DNA: TGCAGTGCCCAGACAGGGGTCACCGGGGAGCTGTTTTTT. Translation: CSAQTGVTGELFF.

The chain employs TRBV2 and TRBJ1-1; D not resolved. The V gene lost 5 bases and the J gene lost 0 bases, with 10 bases spanning the gap. Germline V gene data show CDR1 as SNHLY and CDR2 as FYNNEI. The CDR3 extends over 14 amino acids. CDR3 in DNA: TGTGCCAGCAGTAGGGCAGCCATGAACACTGAAGCTTTCTTT. It specifies CASSRAAMNTEAFF.

This chain uses TRBV7-2 with TRBJ1-5; D is perhaps TRBD1 (6 bases). The CDR3 runs 16 residues. The V gene lost 5 bases and the J gene lost 4 bases, with 18 bases spanning the gap. Germline CDR1 is SGHTA and CDR2 is FQGNSA. As DNA, the CDR3 is TGTGCCAGCAGCCCCCGTTCTGTACAGGGAAATCAGCCCCAGCATTTT. This sequence encodes CASSPRSVQGNQPQHF.

The chain couples TRBV6-2 or TRBV6-3 to TRBJ2-5; D not certain. Germline assignment: CDR1 MNHEY and CDR2 SVGEGT. This CDR3 comprises 12 residues. Trimming removed 5 bases from V and 1 base from J, with 5 bases in between. The chain's CDR3 is CASSGIQETQYF. DNA of the CDR3: TGTGCCAGCAGTGGAATCCAAGAGACCCAGTACTTC.

The chain combines TRBV6-5 with TRBJ2-7; D call uncertain. V lost 2 bases and J lost 1, with 15 bases in between. CDR1 is MNHEY, CDR2 SVGAGI, per germline. This CDR3 is 16 amino acids long. CDR3 in amino acids: CASSYTLGSGSYEQYF. The CDR3 nucleotides are TGTGCCAGCAGTTACACCTTGGGCAGTGGATCCTACGAGCAGTACTTC.

This clonotype was seen only a few times. This sequence joins TRBV28 and TRBJ2-1; the D gene is possibly TRBD2 (6 bases). The CDR3 is made up of 15 amino acids. V was clipped by 1 base and J by 3 bases, with 10 bases between them. Per the germline V gene, CDR1 is MDHEN and CDR2 is SYDVKM. This chain's CDR3 is CASSLLGGNYNEQFF. The CDR3 coding sequence is TGTGCCAGCAGTTTATTAGGCGGGAACTACAATGAGCAGTTCTTC.